A single sample gave rise to the 25 T cell receptor beta chains below, sequenced in a study of control samples from healthy donors and cancer patients (dated by TCRdb to about 2020). Libraries came from the immunoSEQ multiplex PCR assay. What TCRdb holds here is the immuneACCESS table cut down to in-frame rearrangements. Part of the clones is not present; checked against another copy, under half of the missing clones reflect an unresolved V gene, and the others are unexplained. In all, the sample holds about 120,000 clones, and 88% of those were seen once. The biggest ten clones account for around 3.4% of the sample. The sequencing sample was made of blood. Receptor source: a middle-aged man in good health.

This clone is a singleton in its sample. The J gene is TRBJ2-3, the V gene TRBV9; 7 bases are a match to TRBD1. The trim removed 6 bases at V and 0 bases at J, leaving 10 bases unmatched. CDR3 length: 16 residues. The germline V gene has CDR1 SGDLS and CDR2 YYNGEE. CDR3: CASNPGQTDSTDTQYF. The CDR3, as DNA: TGTGCCAGCAACCCGGGACAGACCGATAGCACAGATACGCAGTATTTT.

The rearrangement links TRBV5-5 to TRBJ2-7; TRBD1 agrees at 7 bases. V lost 4 bases and J lost 4; bases outside the gene matches: 11. The CDR3 has 15 amino acids. Germline values: CDR1 SGHKS, CDR2 YYEKEE (reference sequence). The CDR3 DNA sequence: TGTGCCAGCAGCCAGACGACAGGGATAGATTACGAGCAGTACTTC. Translation gives CASSQTTGIDYEQYF.

V and J are TRBV24-1 and TRBJ2-2; no firm D call. CDR3 length: 14 amino acids. The ends were cut back, 8 bases at V and 4 bases at J, with 13 bases in the middle. CDR1 and CDR2 from the germline V gene are KGHDR and SFDVKD. Here the CDR3 reads CATIRRVATGELFF. CDR3 in DNA: TGTGCCACCATTAGAAGGGTTGCCACCGGGGAGCTGTTTTTT.

The chain has TRBV3-1 (or the pseudogene TRBV3-2) and TRBJ2-7; tentative D call: TRBD1 (7 bases). CDR1 and CDR2 from the germline V gene are LGHDT and YNNKEL (reference sequence). V was cut by 1 base and J by 5 bases, with 12 bases left in between. The CDR3 contains 14 residues. In nucleotides, the CDR3 is TGTGCCAGCAGCCAAGTCGGGGGACAGCACGAGCAGTACTTC. Protein product: CASSQVGGQHEQYF.

J is TRBJ1-5 and V is TRBV5-1; a weak D match, TRBD1 (6 bases). The CDR3 is 15 residues long. V was cut by 2 bases and J by 4 bases, with 13 bases left in between. Germline V CDR1 and CDR2: SGHRS, YFSETQ. CDR3 sequence: CASSLSGARNQPQHF. The CDR3 DNA reads as TGCGCCAGCAGCTTATCAGGGGCCAGAAATCAGCCCCAGCATTTT.

This clone was counted a few times. CDR3 region: CASSVRVSGANVLTF. The CDR3 DNA follows: TGTGCCAGCAGCGTACGCGTCTCTGGGGCCAACGTCCTGACTTTC. The chain carries TRBV9 and TRBJ2-6; no definite D call. V gave up 1 base and J gave up 0 bases, with 5 bases separating them. The CDR3 has 15 residues. Germline CDR1 is SGDLS and CDR2 is YYNGEE.

Comment on this clone: The same CDR3 also results from other DNA sequences found in this sample. The CDR3 loop reads CASSSGRATGGNTEAFF. The DNA for the CDR3 is TGCGCCAGCAGCTCGGGTAGGGCGACAGGGGGGAACACTGAAGCTTTCTTT. The V gene is TRBV5-1, the J gene TRBJ1-1; TRBD1 aligns across 9 bases. Germline-derived CDR1 and CDR2 are SGHRS and YFSETQ. The length of the CDR3 is 17 residues. The ends lost 3 bases at V and 1 base at J; junction bases unmatched: 10.

The V and J genes are TRBV7-9 and TRBJ1-2; no definite D call. Trimming cost V 2 bases and J 7 bases, with 5 bases left between them. The length of the CDR3 is 11 residues. Looked up from germline, CDR1 is SEHNR and CDR2 is FQNEAQ (reference sequence). The CDR3 nucleotides read TGTGCCAGCAGCTTATGGGGTGGCTACACCTTC. Protein: CASSLWGGYTF.

V is TRBV6-5 and J is TRBJ1-4, with D uncertain. This CDR3 comprises 15 residues. Trimming left V 0 bases short and J 4 bases short, with 9 bases between. In germline, CDR1 is MNHEY, CDR2 SVGAGI. This chain's CDR3 is CASSYSRDVNEKLFF. The CDR3 nucleotides read TGTGCCAGCAGTTACTCGCGGGATGTTAATGAAAAACTGTTTTTT.

The CDR3 spells CASSLAGHPNYNTIYF. CDR3 DNA sequence: TGTGCCAGCAGCTTAGCGGGACACCCAAATTACAACACCATATATTTT. This chain uses TRBV7-6 with TRBJ1-3; maybe TRBD1 (6 bases). The CDR3 is 16 amino acids. With 0 bases removed from V and 7 bases from J, the gap between germline ends came to 16 bases. Germline loops: CDR1 SGHVS, CDR2 FNYEAQ.

In regard to this clone: This same CDR3 is encoded by further DNA sequences in the sample. CDR3 sequence reads: CASSLGQGATNEKLFF. The CDR3 DNA is TGCGCCAGCAGCTTGGGACAGGGTGCAACTAATGAAAAACTGTTTTTT. V and J are TRBV5-1 and TRBJ1-4, with TRBD1 identical over 7 bases. Germline loops: CDR1 SGHRS, CDR2 YFSETQ. The CDR3 is made up of 16 amino acids. V shed 0 bases, J shed 0 bases, and the junction held 2 bases outside the gene matches.

The chain carries TRBV7-8 and TRBJ1-3; 12 nucleotides agree with TRBD1. This CDR3 region has 19 residues. Trimming at V came to 7 bases and at J to 6 bases, leaving 19 bases not matched to a gene. Germline lookup yields CDR1 SGHVS and CDR2 FQNEAQ. CDR3: CASTLRVSRDRGPLNTIYF. DNA for the CDR3: TGTGCCAGCACCCTAAGAGTCAGTCGGGACAGGGGGCCGCTAAACACCATATATTTT.

The V call is TRBV5-1, the J call TRBJ2-6; tentatively, D is TRBD1 (6 bases). The CDR3 sequence is 17 residues long. The germline CDR1 and CDR2 sequences are SGHRS and YFSETQ. V shed 4 bases and J shed 0 bases, with 14 bases lying between them. The CDR3 is CASSLRTAASGANVLTF. CDR3 sequence (DNA): TGCGCCAGCAGCCTACGGACAGCCGCCTCTGGGGCCAACGTCCTGACTTTC.

This clone came up once. V and J are TRBV14 and TRBJ2-1, with D possibly being TRBD2 (5 bases). The CDR3 loop spans 15 amino acids. Germline CDR1 SGHDN, CDR2 FVKESK. Trimming shortened V by 3 bases and J by 7 bases, and 16 bases separated the two germline ends. The CDR3 region has the DNA TGTGCCAGCAGCCACCTCGGACCCCGAGGGAATGAGCAGTTCTTC. The encoded protein is CASSHLGPRGNEQFF. Full variable domain (missing parts from reference TRBV14 and TRBJ2-1): EAGVTQFPSHSVIEKGQTVTLRCDPISGHDNLYWYRRVMGKEIKFLLHFVKESKQDESGMPNNRFLAERTGGTYSTLKVQPAELEDSGVYFCASSHLGPRGNEQFFGPGTRLTVL.

The rearrangement uses TRBV10-3 and TRBJ1-2; D remains unclear. The CDR3 covers 13 residues. Germline CDR1 reads ENHRY; CDR2 reads SYGVKD. V was clipped by 2 bases and J by 2 bases, with 6 bases between them. The DNA for the CDR3 is TGTGCCATCAGTGAGGCCGGGAACTATGGCTACACCTTC. Translation: CAISEAGNYGYTF.

The chain carries TRBV30 and TRBJ1-2, with D unclear. V was shortened by 1 base and J by 8 bases, with 8 bases between the two germline ends. The CDR3 loop spans 11 amino acids. CDR1 and CDR2 (germline): GTSNPN, SVGIG (reference sequence). CDR3 DNA sequence: TGTGCCTGGAGTGATGATCGAGGCTACACCTTC. Translating it yields CAWSDDRGYTF.

The chain is built from TRBV9 and TRBJ1-2; no reliable D call. The CDR3 covers 15 residues. Looked up from germline, CDR1 is SGDLS and CDR2 is YYNGEE. V was shortened by 2 bases and J by 0 bases, with 11 bases between the two germline ends. The CDR3 DNA follows: TGTGCCAGCAGCGTCTCTGGTGGGTCTAACTATGGCTACACCTTC. This gives the protein CASSVSGGSNYGYTF.

By share, this clone counts as medium-sized (0.01 to 0.1%). This chain joins TRBV11-3 and TRBJ2-6; no firm D call. Trimming removed 10 bases at V and 2 bases at J, with 9 bases between. The germline gives CDR1 SGHNT, CDR2 YENEEA. The CDR3 totals 13 residues. The CDR3 bases are TGTGCCACCCAGTTCACTGGGGCCAACGTCCTGACTTTC. Translation: CATQFTGANVLTF.

This chain connects TRBV6-1 to TRBJ2-3; 8 bases map to TRBD2. Germline assignment: CDR1 MNHNS and CDR2 SASEGT. This CDR3 spans 15 amino acids. The trim removed 6 bases at V and 6 bases at J, leaving 11 bases unmatched. The CDR3 DNA reads TGTGCCAGCAGACAGATAGCGGGGCCGGTGGATACGCAGTATTTT. Translating it yields CASRQIAGPVDTQYF.

The gene calls are TRBV7-3 and TRBJ2-1, with 10 bases aligning to TRBD2. Unmatched junction bases numbered 3, after V lost 0 bases and J lost 7 bases. This CDR3 has 15 amino acids. Per germline, CDR1 SGHTA and CDR2 FQGTGA. The CDR3 sequence: CASSLTLAGRNEQFF. The DNA of the CDR3 is TGTGCCAGCAGCTTAACACTAGCGGGGAGGAATGAGCAGTTCTTC.

The chain uses TRBV2 and TRBJ1-2, with a possible D match to TRBD1 (6 bases). The V gene's germline CDR1 is SNHLY and CDR2 FYNNEI. V lost 6 bases and J 6 bases, leaving 11 bases between the germline ends. The CDR3 covers 12 residues. CDR3 region: CASRLQGDGYTF. CDR3 nucleotides: TGTGCCAGCAGACTACAGGGAGATGGCTACACCTTC.

The chain joins TRBV10-3 to TRBJ2-3; 8 nucleotides agree with TRBD1. Germline values: CDR1 ENHRY, CDR2 SYGVKD. The CDR3 covers 13 residues. Losses at the gene ends were 4 bases for V and 10 bases for J; bases not matched to a gene: 7. The CDR3 sequence is CAISGTDRDPQYF. Written as DNA, the CDR3 is TGTGCCATCAGTGGTACGGACAGGGATCCGCAGTATTTT.

This chain joins TRBV30 and TRBJ2-5; TRBD2 might be the D (6 bases). V lost 3 bases to trimming and J lost 4 bases, with 9 bases between them. Germline CDR1 is GTSNPN and CDR2 is SVGIG (reference sequence). The CDR3 is 12 amino acids. In nucleotides, the CDR3 is TGTGCCTGGAGGGGGGACTCAGAGACCCAGTACTTC. This sequence encodes CAWRGDSETQYF.

The chain couples TRBV7-9 to TRBJ2-3; unclear D gene. Germline-derived CDR1 and CDR2 are SEHNR and FQNEAQ (reference sequence). This CDR3 contains 16 residues. V dropped 1 base and J dropped 0 bases, with 11 bases sitting between them. The CDR3 reads CASSLVEKPSTDTQYF. The CDR3 nucleotides read TGTGCCAGCAGCTTAGTGGAGAAGCCTAGCACAGATACGCAGTATTTT.

The chain couples TRBV7-2 to TRBJ1-2; D may be TRBD1 (5 bases). The germline V gene encodes CDR1 SGHTA and CDR2 FQGNSA. Trimming left V 4 bases short and J 2 bases short, with 14 bases between. The CDR3 extends over 15 amino acids. CDR3 DNA sequence: TGTGCCAGCAGCTCGCCGGGCCGGGGGAACTATGGCTACACCTTC. Amino acid sequence: CASSSPGRGNYGYTF. The full variable domain, rest sourced from reference TRBV7-2 and TRBJ1-2, is GAGVSQSPSNKVTEKGKDVELRCDPISGHTALYWYRQSLGQGLEFLIYFQGNSAPDKSGLPSDRFSAERTGGSVSTLTIQRTQQEDSAVYLCASSSPGRGNYGYTFGSGTRLTVV.